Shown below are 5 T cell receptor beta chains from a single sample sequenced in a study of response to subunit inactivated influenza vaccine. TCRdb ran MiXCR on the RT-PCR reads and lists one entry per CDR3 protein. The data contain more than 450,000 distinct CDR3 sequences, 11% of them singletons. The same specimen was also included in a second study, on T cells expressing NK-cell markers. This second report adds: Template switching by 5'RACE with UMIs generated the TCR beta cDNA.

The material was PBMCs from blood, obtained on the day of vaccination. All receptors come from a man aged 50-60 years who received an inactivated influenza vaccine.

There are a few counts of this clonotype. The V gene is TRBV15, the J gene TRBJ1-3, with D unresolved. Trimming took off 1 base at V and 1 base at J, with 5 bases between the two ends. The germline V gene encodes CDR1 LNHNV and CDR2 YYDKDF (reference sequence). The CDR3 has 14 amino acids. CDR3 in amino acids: CATSRGSSGNTIYF. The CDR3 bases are TGTGCCACCAGCAGAGGTAGTTCTGGAAACACCATATATTTT.

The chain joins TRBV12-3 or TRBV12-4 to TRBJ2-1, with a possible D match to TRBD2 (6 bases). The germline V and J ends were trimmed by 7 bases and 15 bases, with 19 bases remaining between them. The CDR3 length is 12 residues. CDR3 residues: CASTLRSGRPFF. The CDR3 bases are TGTGCCAGCACACTACGTAGCGGCCGCCCGTTCTTC.

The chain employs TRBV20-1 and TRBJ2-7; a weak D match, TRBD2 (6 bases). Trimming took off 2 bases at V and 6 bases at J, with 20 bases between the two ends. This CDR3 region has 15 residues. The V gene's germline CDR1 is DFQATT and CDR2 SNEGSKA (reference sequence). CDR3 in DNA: TGCAGTGCTAGACCCGCGGCTAGCGCGCCTCTCGAGCAGTACTTC. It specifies CSARPAASAPLEQYF.

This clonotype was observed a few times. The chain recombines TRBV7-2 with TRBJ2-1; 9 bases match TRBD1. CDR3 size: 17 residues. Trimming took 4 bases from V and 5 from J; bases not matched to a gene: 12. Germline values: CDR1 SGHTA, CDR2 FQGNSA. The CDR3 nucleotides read TGTGCCAGCAGCTCCAAAAGTATCGGACAGGGGAACAATGAGCAGTTCTTC. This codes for CASSSKSIGQGNNEQFF.

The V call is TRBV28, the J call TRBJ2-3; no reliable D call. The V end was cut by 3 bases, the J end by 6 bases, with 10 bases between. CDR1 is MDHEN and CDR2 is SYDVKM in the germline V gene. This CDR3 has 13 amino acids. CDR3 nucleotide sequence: TGTGCCAGCAGTTTCTCGCCGTGGGATACGCAGTATTTT. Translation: CASSFSPWDTQYF.